This TCR beta chain derives from a study of T-cell reconstitution after alpha-beta-depleted transplantation in children. This sample's TCRbeta library carried unique molecular identifier barcodes. TCRdb ran MiXCR on the PCR reads and lists one entry per CDR3 protein. The profile covers approximately 520,000 distinct CDR3 sequences, with around a third appearing a single time and 2% to 2.5% taken by the ten largest. There are a few counts of this clonotype. The origin of this receptor is a human donor who donated a stem cell graft to a child with aplastic anemia. This specimen was PBMCs from the stem cell graft donor, taken from the stem cell graft.

CDR3 DNA: TGTGCCACCAGCAGAGATCCCGGACTAGGATACGAGCAGTACTTC. Residues: CATSRDPGLGYEQYF. This rearrangement joins TRBV15 to TRBJ2-7, with 7 bases that match TRBD2. The CDR3 is made up of 15 amino acids. The V segment lost 0 bases and the J segment 4 bases; nucleotides outside the gene matches: 6. Per germline, CDR1 LNHNV and CDR2 YYDKDF (reference sequence).